The rows below give T cell receptor beta chains drawn from one sample of a study of response to subunit inactivated influenza vaccine. TCRdb itself ran the RT-PCR reads through MiXCR, one entry per CDR3 protein. The sample lists about 190,000 distinct CDR3 sequences; around 14% were seen once. This specimen was CD8+ T cells sorted from PBMCs, taken 4 to 6 days after vaccination. Receptors were obtained from a man aged 45-60 years who received an inactivated influenza vaccine. Each CDR3 is given with its conserved first and last residue. The D gene is left open where the match is weak. Clone sizes are given selectively: once, few, many, or a class where the clone is expanded.

cdr3_length	j_call	clone_size	v_call	d_call	cdr3_nt	cdr3_aa
16	TRBJ2-1	NA	TRBV20-1	TRBD2	TGCAGTGCTAGAGATTTGCGCGGGGGGGCCGGCAATGAGCAGTTCTTC	CSARDLRGGAGNEQFF
13	TRBJ2-1	NA	TRBV4-1	NA	TGCGCCAGCAGCCAAAACGCGGGGAATGAGCAGTTCTTC	CASSQNAGNEQFF
16	TRBJ1-1	few	TRBV24-1	NA	TGTGCCACCAGTGATTCGTCAGGGACTCCGAACACTGAAGCTTTCTTT	CATSDSSGTPNTEAFF
11	TRBJ1-1	NA	TRBV29-1	NA	TGCAGCGTTGCGGTTTTGGGGCTCCCTTTCTTT	CSVAVLGLPFF
16	TRBJ2-3	NA	TRBV7-2	NA	TGTGCCAGCAGCTTAACCACCGGGTCCCCCGGTGATACGCAGTATTTT	CASSLTTGSPGDTQYF
15	TRBJ2-7	NA	TRBV2	TRBD1	TGTGCCAGCAGCGTACCGGGACAGGGTCCCTACGAGCAGTACTTC	CASSVPGQGPYEQYF
15	TRBJ2-7	NA	TRBV3-1	TRBD2	TGTGCCAGCAGCCAAGGGCTAGCGGGGGCGGGGGAGCAGTACTTC	CASSQGLAGAGEQYF
18	TRBJ2-1	few	TRBV20-1	TRBD2	TGCAGTGCTATTGGGGTCCTGGCGGGAGAACGCTCCTACAATGAGCAGTTCTTC	CSAIGVLAGERSYNEQFF
16	TRBJ2-6	few	TRBV28	NA	TGTGCCAGCAGTCCCCCCGACCGCTGGGGGGCCAACGTCCTGACTTTC	CASSPPDRWGANVLTF
14	TRBJ1-2	NA	TRBV20-1	NA	TGCAGTGCTCGGGACACCCAATGGGGTTTGGGCTACACCTTC	CSARDTQWGLGYTF
16	TRBJ2-1	few	TRBV7-3	TRBD2	TGTGCCAGCAGCTTATCGGCTAGCGGGACTTACAATGAGCAGTTCTTC	CASSLSASGTYNEQFF
13	TRBJ1-1	NA	TRBV20-1	NA	TGCAGTGCTCCGAGGGGAGGGGGAACTGAAGCTTTCTTT	CSAPRGGGTEAFF
17	TRBJ2-3	NA	TRBV7-6	TRBD2	TGTGCCAGCAGCTTAGATCTTAGCGGGGGGGCCACAGATACGCAGTATTTT	CASSLDLSGGATDTQYF
16	TRBJ1-2	few	TRBV15	NA	TGTGCCACCAGCAGAACCTTTGGGGACCTCGACTATGGCTACACCTTC	CATSRTFGDLDYGYTF
14	TRBJ2-1	few	TRBV11-2	NA	TGTGCCTATGTCTGGGTAAGGGCCTACAATGAGCAGTTCTTC	CAYVWVRAYNEQFF
13	TRBJ2-7	many	TRBV6-2/TRBV6-3	TRBD1	TGTGCCAGCAGTTACTTCGACAGGGTTGAGCAGTACTTC	CASSYFDRVEQYF
13	TRBJ2-7	few	TRBV27	NA	TGTGCCAGCAGTTCCCTCTTGCCCTACGAGCAGTACTTC	CASSSLLPYEQYF
13	TRBJ2-5	NA	TRBV12-3/TRBV12-4	NA	TGTGCCAGCAGTTTTGTGTCACCAGAGACCCAGTGCTTC	CASSFVSPETQCF
14	TRBJ1-2	NA	TRBV28	TRBD1	TGTGCCAGCAGTTACCTTACAGGGGTCGATGGCTACACCTTC	CASSYLTGVDGYTF
12	TRBJ1-1	few	TRBV30	NA	TGTGCCTCTACAGGGTTTGGAGCTGAAGCTTTCTTT	CASTGFGAEAFF
15	TRBJ2-7	many	TRBV4-3	NA	TGCGCCAGCAGCCAAGATAGATCAGATTTAAACGAGCAGTACTTC	CASSQDRSDLNEQYF
15	TRBJ2-2	few	TRBV29-1	NA	TGCAGCGTTGTTATTTTAGAGAGGAACACCGGGGAGCTGTTTTTT	CSVVILERNTGELFF
14	TRBJ1-3	few	TRBV29-1	NA	TGCAGCGTTGAAGATCCCGGGGGTGCAAACACCATATATTTT	CSVEDPGGANTIYF
19	TRBJ2-1	NA	TRBV14	NA	TGTGCCAGCAGCCAAGAGAGGGGATACGTAACGTACCCCTACAATGAGCAGTTCTTC	CASSQERGYVTYPYNEQFF
13	TRBJ2-1	NA	TRBV6-2/TRBV6-3	TRBD2	TGTGCCAGCAGTTACTTCGGGAGGAATGAGCAGTTCTTC	CASSYFGRNEQFF
15	TRBJ1-4	few	TRBV7-3	NA	TGTGCCAGCAGCTTAACGGGGGCAACTAATGAAAAACTGTTTTTT	CASSLTGATNEKLFF
15	TRBJ2-3	few	TRBV7-2	TRBD2	TGTGCCAGCAGATTGGAGCGGGGGTTTAGGGATACGCAGTATTTT	CASRLERGFRDTQYF
15	TRBJ1-2	many	TRBV28	TRBD1	TGTGCCAGCAGTTTCCTCACAGGGGGTTCCTATGGCTACACCTTC	CASSFLTGGSYGYTF
15	TRBJ2-3	many	TRBV9	NA	TGTGCCAGCAGCGTAGGGGGACACAGCACAGATACGCAGTATTTT	CASSVGGHSTDTQYF
16	TRBJ1-1	few	TRBV4-3	NA	TGCGCCAGCAGCCAAGAAAATCCTGCGACAGTTGCTGAAGCTTTCTTT	CASSQENPATVAEAFF
15	TRBJ2-1	NA	TRBV12-3/TRBV12-4	NA	TGTGCCAGCAGTCAACAGGGTCGGGCCTACAATGAGCAGTTCTTC	CASSQQGRAYNEQFF
14	TRBJ2-2	few	TRBV10-3	TRBD2	TGTGCCATCAGGGGACTAGCGGTAACCGGGGAGCTGTTTTTT	CAIRGLAVTGELFF
16	TRBJ2-7	NA	TRBV4-2	TRBD1	TGTGCCAGCAGCCAAGAGTCCCGGACAGGGGGCAGCGAGCAGTACTTC	CASSQESRTGGSEQYF
15	TRBJ1-2	NA	TRBV4-3	NA	TGCGCCAGCAGCCAAGAGGGAGGCTATGGCTATGGCTACACCTTC	CASSQEGGYGYGYTF
15	TRBJ2-7	few	TRBV4-1	NA	TGCGCCAGCAGCCAAGTCTCCGACGGCTCCTACGAGCAGTACTTC	CASSQVSDGSYEQYF
14	TRBJ2-5	many	TRBV29-1	NA	TGCAGCAGCTTGGGGCACCTCGGCGAAGAGACCCAGTACTTC	CSSLGHLGEETQYF
15	TRBJ1-1	few	TRBV27	NA	TGTGCCAGCAGTTTCTCGGAGGTCGCGGTATCTGAAGCTTTCTTT	CASSFSEVAVSEAFF
15	TRBJ2-5	NA	TRBV28	NA	TGTGCCAGCAGTTTAAGTCTCAGCGGAAAAGAGACCCAGTACTTC	CASSLSLSGKETQYF
14	TRBJ2-7	NA	TRBV7-9	NA	TGTGCCAGCAGCCATCTTGTCGGGCCCTACGAGCAGTACTTC	CASSHLVGPYEQYF
16	TRBJ2-2	NA	TRBV7-9	NA	TGTGCCAGCAGCTTAGAAGGCAGGGTGAACACCGGGGAGCTGTTTTTT	CASSLEGRVNTGELFF
12	TRBJ2-4	few	TRBV29-1	TRBD1	TGCAGCGCCAGGGGGTTCAAAAACATTCAGTACTTC	CSARGFKNIQYF
12	TRBJ2-6	few	TRBV6-1	TRBD1	TGTGCCAGCATGGGACAGGGTGCCGTCCTGACTTTC	CASMGQGAVLTF
15	TRBJ2-4	few	TRBV5-1	NA	TGCGCCAGCAGCTTGGTTGGCTTAGCCAAAAACATTCAGTACTTC	CASSLVGLAKNIQYF
14	TRBJ1-6	many	TRBV6-5	TRBD1	TGTGCCAGCAGTTCGACAGGGGGTAATTCACCCCTCCACTTT	CASSSTGGNSPLHF
14	TRBJ2-3	once	TRBV7-6	NA	TGTGCCAGCAGCTTACGTGCGGGGGCCCCCCCGCAGTATTTT	CASSLRAGAPPQYF
14	TRBJ2-2	many	TRBV7-9	TRBD1	TGTGCCAGCAGCGCCGACAGGGGGACCGGGGAGCTGTTTTTT	CASSADRGTGELFF
14	TRBJ1-4	few	TRBV7-9	TRBD1	TGTGCCAGCAGCCCGACAGGGGGGTTGGAAAAACTGTTTTTT	CASSPTGGLEKLFF
13	TRBJ2-7	few	TRBV12-3/TRBV12-4	NA	TGTGCCAGCAGTTTATCTAGCTACTACGAGCAGTACTTC	CASSLSSYYEQYF
17	TRBJ2-1	many	TRBV19	TRBD2	TGTGCCAGTAGTATCCTCCTGGTTAGCGGGAGTATGAATGAGCAGTTCTTC	CASSILLVSGSMNEQFF
14	TRBJ1-1	NA	TRBV30	NA	TGTGCCTGGAGCAGGGATGCCGTGAACACTGAAGCTTTCTTT	CAWSRDAVNTEAFF
15	TRBJ1-4	few	TRBV6-5	NA	TGTGCCAGCAGTTACTCGTGGGCGACTAATGAAAAACTGTTTTTT	CASSYSWATNEKLFF
14	TRBJ2-7	NA	TRBV5-6	TRBD1	TGTGCCAGCAGCCCTGGGACAGGGAAATACGAGCAGTACTTC	CASSPGTGKYEQYF
15	TRBJ2-1	few	TRBV20-1	NA	TGCAGTGCTAGAGATGGTCTAGCGAGCTACAATGAGCAGTTCTTC	CSARDGLASYNEQFF
16	TRBJ2-3	NA	TRBV28	NA	TGTGTCAGCAGTTTCCTGAGGGGGGCTAGCACAGATACGCAGTATTTT	CVSSFLRGASTDTQYF
18	TRBJ2-7	few	TRBV20-1	TRBD2	TGCAGTGCTAGAGATCAGAGCGGGAGGGTGACCTATTCCTACGAGCAGTACTTC	CSARDQSGRVTYSYEQYF
13	TRBJ2-1	NA	TRBV30	TRBD2	TGTGCCTGGACTAGCGGGGTGAACAATGAGCAGTTCTTC	CAWTSGVNNEQFF
21	TRBJ2-6	few	TRBV6-2/TRBV6-3	TRBD2	TGTGCCAGCAGCCTACGCTTCCGGGACGGGGGGGCTAGCTCTGGGGCCAACGTCCTGACTTTC	CASSLRFRDGGASSGANVLTF
15	TRBJ2-1	NA	TRBV29-1	TRBD2	TGCAGCGTTGAAGCTGGAAGCGGGAGTGTATCTGAGCAGTTCTTC	CSVEAGSGSVSEQFF
15	TRBJ2-1	NA	TRBV18	NA	TGTGCCAGCTCACCTTCGCCCAGCTCCTACAATGAGCAGTTCTTC	CASSPSPSSYNEQFF
16	TRBJ2-7	NA	TRBV28	NA	TGTGCCAGCTCGACGAAAGCGGGCATTTATACCTACGAGCAGTACTTC	CASSTKAGIYTYEQYF